The 2 T cell receptor beta chains listed next were all sequenced from one sample in a study of T cells in localized non-small cell lung cancer. The method was immunoSEQ multiplex PCR; TCRdb's version includes in-frame clones alone and lacks a portion of them. The sample carries tens of thousands of clones, over 75% recorded once. This sample comprised peripheral blood, obtained before any cancer treatment. These receptors originate from a male donor aged 60 or older with stage III squamous cell lung carcinoma.

The chain uses TRBV18 and TRBJ1-2, with D uncertain. With 2 bases removed from V and 0 bases from J, the gap between germline ends came to 10 bases. Looked up from germline, CDR1 is KGHSH and CDR2 is LQKENI. CDR3 length: 15 residues. The CDR3 DNA is TGTGCCAGCTCACCAAACCAGGACGCTAACTATGGCTACACCTTC. Translation gives CASSPNQDANYGYTF.

CDR3 loop: CASSDGPSGSFTDTQYF. The DNA for the CDR3 is TGCGCCAGCAGCGATGGACCTAGCGGGAGCTTCACAGATACGCAGTATTTT. The chain is built from TRBV5-1 and TRBJ2-3; 10 bases line up with TRBD2. CDR1 SGHRS and CDR2 YFSETQ come from the germline V gene. With 4 bases clipped from V and 2 bases from J, the junction kept 10 bases outside the gene matches. The CDR3 runs 17 residues. Combining the CDR3 with reference TRBV5-1 and TRBJ2-3 gives the whole variable domain KAGVTQTPRYLIKTRGQQVTLSCSPISGHRSVSWYQQTPGQGLQFLFEYFSETQRNKGNFPGRFSGRQFSNSRSEMNVSTLELGDSALYLCASSDGPSGSFTDTQYFGPGTRLTVL.